Each of the 14 T cell receptor beta chains below was sequenced from the same sample in a study of blood T cell repertoires in COVID-19. Here immunoSEQ multiplex PCR was the method, and the copy in TCRdb shows in-frame clones only, minus some. This table has around 100,000 clones, around 90% appearing once. The sequenced sample was peripheral blood. The source is a woman aged 80 or older in a cohort sampled during active COVID-19.

The rearrangement links TRBV19 to TRBJ1-1; the match to TRBD1 covers 11 bases. The trim removed 4 bases at V and 4 bases at J, leaving 2 bases unmatched. Germline V gene sequence: CDR1 LNHDA, CDR2 SQIVND (reference sequence). This CDR3 has 14 amino acids. CDR3 residues: CASSRDRGSTEAFF. In nucleotides, the CDR3 is TGTGCCAGTAGTAGGGACAGGGGGAGCACTGAAGCTTTCTTT.

This clone was recorded only once. The chain carries TRBV18 and TRBJ2-7, with 9 bases identical to TRBD2. Germline lookup yields CDR1 KGHSH and CDR2 LQKENI. Unmatched junction bases numbered 5, after V lost 7 bases and J lost 4 bases. The CDR3 sequence is 13 residues long. The CDR3 DNA sequence: TGTGCCAGCTTCAGGACTAGCGATTACGAGCAGTACTTC. Translating it yields CASFRTSDYEQYF.

The CDR3 nucleotides are TGTGCCAGCAGCCAAGATCCCCAGGGGCTGGTCACTGAAGCTTTCTTT. It specifies CASSQDPQGLVTEAFF. This chain joins TRBV3-1 (or the pseudogene TRBV3-2) and TRBJ1-1, with D perhaps matching TRBD1 (6 bases). The V end was cut by 0 bases, the J end by 4 bases, with 15 bases between. The CDR3 sequence is 16 residues long. In germline, CDR1 is LGHDT, CDR2 YNNKEL (reference sequence).

The chain links TRBV14 to TRBJ2-5; 7 bases line up with TRBD1. Trimming at V came to 5 bases and at J to 7 bases, leaving 7 bases not matched to a gene. CDR3 length: 13 amino acids. Germline V gene data show CDR1 as SGHDN and CDR2 as FVKESK. As DNA, the CDR3 is TGTGCCAGCAGCGCTACAGGGGTTGGGACCCAGTACTTC. It is translated as CASSATGVGTQYF. The whole variable domain, remainder taken from reference TRBV14 and TRBJ2-5, is EAGVTQFPSHSVIEKGQTVTLRCDPISGHDNLYWYRRVMGKEIKFLLHFVKESKQDESGMPNNRFLAERTGGTYSTLKVQPAELEDSGVYFCASSATGVGTQYFGPGTRLLVL.

This CDR3 reads CASRLGSSTDTQYF. The CDR3 coding sequence is TGCGCCAGCAGGCTAGGTTCTAGCACAGATACGCAGTATTTT. This chain links TRBV5-1 with TRBJ2-3; D remains ambiguous. The germline CDR1 and CDR2 sequences are SGHRS and YFSETQ. Deletions cut 5 bases from V and 0 bases from J, with 10 bases between. The CDR3 is made up of 14 amino acids. Combining the CDR3 with reference TRBV5-1 and TRBJ2-3 gives the whole variable domain KAGVTQTPRYLIKTRGQQVTLSCSPISGHRSVSWYQQTPGQGLQFLFEYFSETQRNKGNFPGRFSGRQFSNSRSEMNVSTLELGDSALYLCASRLGSSTDTQYFGPGTRLTVL.

This clone was recorded only once. The V and J genes are TRBV19 and TRBJ1-4; no definite D call. Germline V CDR1 and CDR2: LNHDA, SQIVND (reference sequence). This CDR3 has 14 amino acids. V dropped 5 bases and J dropped 6 bases, with 13 bases sitting between them. In DNA, the CDR3 is TGTGCCAGTAGTCCCGGAACGGGATATGAAAAACTGTTTTTT. Protein: CASSPGTGYEKLFF.

The chain carries TRBV5-1 and TRBJ2-5; 9 bases line up with TRBD2. Germline V gene lookup returns CDR1 SGHRS and CDR2 YFSETQ. The length of the CDR3 is 17 residues. The V gene end was trimmed by 3 bases and the J gene end by 5 bases; junction bases not matched to a gene: 14. The CDR3, as DNA: TGCGCCAGCAGCTCCGCCGCTTTAGCGGGAGTGAGGGAGACCCAGTACTTC. It encodes CASSSAALAGVRETQYF. Full variable domain (missing parts from reference TRBV5-1 and TRBJ2-5): KAGVTQTPRYLIKTRGQQVTLSCSPISGHRSVSWYQQTPGQGLQFLFEYFSETQRNKGNFPGRFSGRQFSNSRSEMNVSTLELGDSALYLCASSSAALAGVRETQYFGPGTRLLVL.

This clone was found once. The chain combines TRBV11-3 with TRBJ2-2, with TRBD1 identical over 10 bases. Per the germline V gene, CDR1 is SGHNT and CDR2 is YENEEA. Unmatched junction bases numbered 12, after V lost 5 bases and J lost 6 bases. The length of the CDR3 is 17 residues. The CDR3 loop is CASSPSRDRGRSGELFF. CDR3 nucleotide sequence: TGTGCCAGCAGCCCGAGCCGGGACAGGGGAAGATCCGGGGAGCTGTTTTTT.

The V and J genes are TRBV9 and TRBJ1-1, with D possibly TRBD1 on 6 matching bases. Trimming shortened V by 0 bases and J by 5 bases, and 11 bases separated the two germline ends. Per the germline V gene, CDR1 is SGDLS and CDR2 is YYNGEE. The CDR3 is 14 amino acids. The CDR3 spells CASSVGTVGTEAFF. CDR3 DNA: TGTGCCAGCAGCGTAGGGACAGTCGGTACTGAAGCTTTCTTT.

V usage is TRBV3-1 (or the pseudogene TRBV3-2) and J usage is TRBJ2-1; perhaps TRBD1 as D (6 bases). Germline CDR1 is LGHDT and CDR2 is YNNKEL (reference sequence). The V and J ends lost 1 base and 0 bases respectively, with 10 bases between them. There are 16 residues in the CDR3. CDR3 amino acids: CASSQVRGLSYNEQFF. DNA for the CDR3: TGTGCCAGCAGCCAAGTCAGGGGCCTCTCCTACAATGAGCAGTTCTTC.

The chain uses TRBV4-2 and TRBJ2-2, with TRBD2 as a possible D gene (6 bases). The CDR3 runs 16 residues. Germline CDR1 reads LGHNA; CDR2 reads YNFKEQ. V lost 0 bases, J lost 6 bases, and 14 bases lay in between. CDR3 amino acids: CASSQEHLGGPGELFF. The CDR3 region has the DNA TGTGCCAGCAGCCAAGAACACCTCGGGGGACCCGGGGAGCTGTTTTTT.

The chain joins TRBV5-1 to TRBJ2-3; the D gene is possibly TRBD2 (7 bases). This CDR3 spans 15 amino acids. Germline loops: CDR1 SGHRS, CDR2 YFSETQ. Trimming removed 0 bases from V and 1 base from J, with 9 bases in between. The chain's CDR3 is CASSLGGGGTDTQYF. The CDR3 bases are TGCGCCAGCAGCTTGGGAGGGGGGGGCACAGATACGCAGTATTTT.

The J gene is TRBJ2-3, the V gene TRBV7-6, with D perhaps matching TRBD1 (5 bases). This CDR3 comprises 16 residues. The germline V gene has CDR1 SGHVS and CDR2 FNYEAQ. With 2 bases removed from V and 3 bases from J, the gap between germline ends came to 15 bases. The CDR3 sequence is CASSLSAQGWTDTQYF. CDR3 sequence (DNA): TGTGCCAGCAGCTTATCTGCCCAGGGATGGACAGATACGCAGTATTTT.

The chain links TRBV5-1 to TRBJ2-5, with 11 bases lining up with TRBD2. CDR3 length: 16 residues. Trimming at V came to 2 bases and at J to 2 bases, leaving 5 bases not matched to a gene. Germline V gene data show CDR1 as SGHRS and CDR2 as YFSETQ. This chain's CDR3 is CASSFGLAGGQETQYF. The CDR3 region has the DNA TGCGCCAGCAGCTTTGGGCTAGCGGGGGGACAAGAGACCCAGTACTTC.